The source of this T cell receptor beta chain is a study of blood T cell repertoires in COVID-19. As for the study in general: Sites in the United States, Italy and Spain provided acute and convalescent COVID-19 samples. T cells, B-cell-depleted T cells, or PBMCs supplied cDNA or gDNA.

Per the authors' pipeline: For nucleated cells, counts were estimated from reference gene primer amplification. TCRdb's table, derived via immunoSEQ multiplex PCR, lists solely in-frame clones and lacks some. V, J and clone size derive from that table, while D and trimming were established from the DNA sequence. The sample has 51,000 or so clones; just under 90% are singletons. The V gene end was trimmed by 2 bases and the J gene end by 5 bases; junction bases not matched to a gene: 3. This CDR3 contains 12 residues. Germline assignment: CDR1 GTSNPN and CDR2 SVGIG (reference sequence). The chain links TRBV30 to TRBJ2-7; 7 positions agree with TRBD1. This sequence originates from an elderly man with active or convalescent COVID-19. What was sequenced was peripheral blood. The CDR3 DNA sequence: TGTGCCTGGAGTTTTGGACAGGACGAGCAGTACTTC. Translation: CAWSFGQDEQYF.